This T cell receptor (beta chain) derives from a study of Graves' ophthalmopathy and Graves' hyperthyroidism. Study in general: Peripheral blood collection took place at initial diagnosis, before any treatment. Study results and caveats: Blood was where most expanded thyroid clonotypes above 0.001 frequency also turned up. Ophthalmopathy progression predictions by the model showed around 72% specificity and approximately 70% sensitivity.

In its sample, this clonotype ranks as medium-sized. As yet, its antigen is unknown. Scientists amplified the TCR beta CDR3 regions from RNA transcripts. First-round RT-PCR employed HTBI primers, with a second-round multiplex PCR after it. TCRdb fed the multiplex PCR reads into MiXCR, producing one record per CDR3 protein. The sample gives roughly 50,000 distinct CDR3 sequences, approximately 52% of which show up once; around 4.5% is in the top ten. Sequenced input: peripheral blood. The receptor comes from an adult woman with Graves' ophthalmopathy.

The chain's CDR3 is CASSITGGNQPQHF. The CDR3 bases are TGTGCCAGTAGTATAACAGGGGGCAATCAGCCCCAGCATTTT. The rearrangement joins TRBV19 to TRBJ1-5, with TRBD1 matching over 7 bases. Germline V gene lookup returns CDR1 LNHDA and CDR2 SQIVND (reference sequence). The CDR3 totals 14 residues. J was trimmed by 2 bases and V by 2 bases; bases with no gene match: 0.